The 31 T cell receptor beta chains below were found in one sample sequenced in a study of T-cell reconstitution after alpha-beta-depleted transplantation in children. Library preparation (for TCRbeta) was performed with unique molecular identifiers. TCRdb re-derived calls from the PCR reads in MiXCR, one entry per CDR3 protein. The sample yields 100,000 to 120,000 distinct CDR3 sequences, approximately 6% seen once. Source: PBMCs, mostly from graft donor cells, taken 360 days after TCRalphabeta/CD19-depleted stem cell transplant. These TCRs come from a male patient between 2 and 10 years old who had a stem cell transplant for acute lymphoblastic leukemia, so the T cells may come from the graft donor.

This clonotype was recorded at least ten times. The V call is TRBV10-2, the J call TRBJ2-4; D gene uncertain. V was trimmed by 2 bases and J by 13 bases, leaving 9 bases between them. Germline lookup yields CDR1 WSHSY and CDR2 SAAADI. This CDR3 has 11 residues. This CDR3 reads CASSEPPLQYF. The CDR3 DNA follows: TGCGCCAGCAGTGAGCCCCCCCTGCAGTACTTC.

V and J are TRBV12-3 or TRBV12-4 and TRBJ1-6, with 8 bases that match TRBD1. V shed 5 bases, J shed 13 bases, and the junction held 13 bases outside the gene matches. CDR3 size: 15 residues. In nucleotides, the CDR3 is TGTGCCAGCAGTCCCCCCGGGACAGGAAAAAGGCCCCTCCACTTT. Its translation: CASSPPGTGKRPLHF.

V gene TRBV2 combines with J gene TRBJ1-6; TRBD1 is a possible D gene (5 bases). V was pared by 5 bases and J by 6 bases, with 14 bases between. Germline assignment: CDR1 SNHLY and CDR2 FYNNEI. The CDR3 is 15 amino acids. The CDR3: CASSPGTQGNSPLHF. The CDR3 bases are TGTGCCAGCAGTCCTGGGACCCAGGGTAATTCACCCCTCCACTTT.

V and J are TRBV6-1 and TRBJ2-3, with D perhaps being TRBD1 or TRBD2 (6 bases each). The CDR3 covers 13 residues. Looked up from germline, CDR1 is MNHNS and CDR2 is SASEGT. V was shortened by 8 bases and J by 5 bases, with 14 bases between the two germline ends. The CDR3, as DNA: TGTGCCAGCTCCCCGGGGGCGGTAGATACGCAGTATTTT. Its protein product is CASSPGAVDTQYF.

This clonotype was counted many times. V usage is TRBV28 and J usage is TRBJ2-5, with 9 bases lining up with TRBD2. The germline V gene encodes CDR1 MDHEN and CDR2 SYDVKM. The CDR3 length is 15 residues. The V gene end was trimmed by 7 bases and the J gene end by 4 bases; junction bases not matched to a gene: 10. This CDR3 is CASTNRLAELETQYF. The DNA of the CDR3 is TGTGCCAGCACTAATCGACTAGCGGAACTAGAGACCCAGTACTTC.

This clonotype was recorded many times. This chain uses TRBV20-1 with TRBJ2-7, with TRBD2 matching over 7 bases. Germline CDR1 reads DFQATT; CDR2 reads SNEGSKA (reference sequence). V was clipped by 6 bases and J by 0 bases; unmatched bases: 8. The CDR3 extends over 14 amino acids. Written as DNA, the CDR3 is TGCAGTGCAAGGGACTACAGGAGCTCCTACGAGCAGTACTTC. Translating it yields CSARDYRSSYEQYF.

The chain recombines TRBV6-1 with TRBJ2-7; 7 bases align to TRBD1. Per germline, CDR1 MNHNS and CDR2 SASEGT. The CDR3 runs 15 residues. V dropped 1 base and J dropped 4; count of bases not matched to a gene: 7. The CDR3 sequence: CASSEEATGRYEQYF. The CDR3 nucleotides read TGTGCCAGCAGTGAAGAGGCGACAGGGCGGTACGAGCAGTACTTC.

This clonotype was observed a few times. The chain recombines TRBV19 with TRBJ1-3; no reliable D call. The V and J ends lost 1 base and 2 bases respectively, with 3 bases between them. The CDR3 loop spans 13 amino acids. Germline V gives CDR1 LNHDA, CDR2 SQIVND (reference sequence). For the CDR3, the DNA is TGTGCCAGTAGTATAGCGACTGGAAACACCATATATTTT. It codes for CASSIATGNTIYF.

There are many counts of this clonotype. The chain has TRBV2 and TRBJ2-3, with 8 bases matching TRBD2. The CDR3 contains 15 residues. V shed 7 bases, J shed 4 bases, and the junction held 10 bases outside the gene matches. Looked up from germline, CDR1 is SNHLY and CDR2 is FYNNEI. The CDR3: CASNGAGDAADTQYF. As DNA, the CDR3 is TGTGCCAGCAATGGAGCGGGAGATGCGGCAGATACGCAGTATTTT.

This clonotype was seen at least ten times. The CDR3 loop is CASSVAQRTEAFF. Written as DNA, the CDR3 is TGCGCCAGCAGCGTCGCTCAGAGGACTGAAGCTTTCTTT. The J gene is TRBJ1-1, the V gene TRBV5-1; D gene ambiguous. With 4 bases removed from V and 5 bases from J, the gap between germline ends came to 12 bases. The CDR3 extends over 13 amino acids. Germline-derived CDR1 and CDR2 are SGHRS and YFSETQ.

The sample holds a few counts of this clonotype. The V gene is TRBV30, the J gene TRBJ2-3, with D perhaps being TRBD1 or TRBD2 (6 bases each). CDR1 and CDR2 (germline): GTSNPN, SVGIG (reference sequence). Trimming removed 5 bases at V and 2 bases at J, with 14 bases between. The CDR3 has 14 residues. CDR3 nucleotide sequence: TGTGCCTGGTGGGGGGCAGGAGACACAGATACGCAGTATTTT. Residues: CAWWGAGDTDTQYF.

At least ten counts were recorded for this clonotype. This sequence joins TRBV15 and TRBJ2-1, with TRBD2 matching over 9 bases. Germline-derived CDR1 and CDR2 are LNHNV and YYDKDF (reference sequence). The CDR3 totals 20 residues. The J segment lost 2 bases and the V segment lost 1 base, leaving 15 bases of the junction unmatched. The CDR3 DNA reads as TGTGCCACCAGCAGAGCCCGGGTGCGAGCGGGAGGTTTTGCCTACAATGAGCAGTTCTTC. Translation: CATSRARVRAGGFAYNEQFF.

This clonotype was detected ten times or more. This rearrangement joins TRBV29-1 to TRBJ2-1; TRBD1 matches 11 bases. The CDR3 runs 13 residues. Losses at the gene ends were 6 bases for V and 3 bases for J; bases not matched to a gene: 1. Germline values: CDR1 SQVTM, CDR2 ANQGSEA. The CDR3 sequence: CSVGQGGYNEQFF. DNA of the CDR3: TGCAGCGTGGGACAGGGGGGCTACAATGAGCAGTTCTTC.

This clonotype was counted ten times or more. Here the CDR3 DNA reads TGCAGTGCTAGAGGTGATGTAGCCAAAAACATTCAGTACTTC. Translation gives CSARGDVAKNIQYF. The chain has TRBV20-1 and TRBJ2-4, with D unresolved. CDR3 length equals 14 residues. From germline, CDR1 is DFQATT and CDR2 SNEGSKA (reference sequence). V shed 1 base and J shed 0 bases, with 7 bases lying between them.

This clonotype was counted ten times or more. The V and J genes are TRBV7-9 and TRBJ2-3; possible D gene TRBD2, 6 bases. The CDR3 is made up of 17 amino acids. V was trimmed by 5 bases and J by 0 bases, leaving 18 bases between them. Looked up from germline, CDR1 is SEHNR and CDR2 is FQNEAQ (reference sequence). In nucleotides, the CDR3 is TGTGCCAGCAGCGCAGGGAGGCTGAGGGCAAGCACAGATACGCAGTATTTT. It yields the protein CASSAGRLRASTDTQYF.

This clonotype was counted many times. The chain uses TRBV20-1 and TRBJ1-1; D is undetermined. Trimming removed 6 bases at V and 1 base at J, with 12 bases between. Germline loops: CDR1 DFQATT, CDR2 SNEGSKA (reference sequence). This CDR3 spans 13 amino acids. CDR3 bases: TGCAGTGCCCCCCTTCACCCGAACACTGAAGCTTTCTTT. This codes for CSAPLHPNTEAFF.

This clonotype was counted at least ten times. The chain has TRBV12-3 or TRBV12-4 and TRBJ2-1; unclear D gene. There are 12 residues in the CDR3. Trimming cost V 7 bases and J 6 bases, with 10 bases left between them. In DNA form, the CDR3 reads TGTGCCAGCACCCAAAGGGCCAATGAGCAGTTCTTC. This codes for CASTQRANEQFF.

At least ten counts were recorded for this clonotype. CDR3 sequence: CASSLGDMSSYNSPLHF. The CDR3 nucleotides are TGTGCCAGCAGCTTAGGGGACATGAGCTCCTATAATTCACCCCTCCACTTT. The chain recombines TRBV7-9 with TRBJ1-6, with D maybe TRBD1 (6 bases). The CDR3 contains 17 residues. Trimming took off 1 base at V and 0 bases at J, with 10 bases between the two ends. CDR1 and CDR2 from the germline V gene are SEHNR and FQNEAQ (reference sequence).

This clonotype was detected a few times. The chain recombines TRBV27 with TRBJ2-7; 8 nucleotides line up with TRBD2. The germline V gene has CDR1 MNHEY and CDR2 SMNVEV (reference sequence). V lost 0 bases and J lost 3; bases outside the gene matches: 4. CDR3 length: 15 amino acids. The CDR3 DNA follows: TGTGCCAGCAGTTTATCCAGCGGGAGCGTCTACGAGCAGTACTTC. Protein sequence: CASSLSSGSVYEQYF.

This clonotype was observed at least ten times. V and J are TRBV29-1 and TRBJ2-2, with D possibly being TRBD1 (6 bases). The germline gives CDR1 SQVTM, CDR2 ANQGSEA. CDR3 size: 15 residues. Trimming pared 3 bases from V and 2 bases from J, leaving 13 bases between. CDR3 sequence (DNA): TGCAGCGTTGAGGGCGGACAGCTCAACACCGGGGAGCTGTTTTTT. It encodes CSVEGGQLNTGELFF.

This clonotype was recorded many times. The J gene is TRBJ2-1, the V gene TRBV28; 9 positions match TRBD1. The length of the CDR3 is 17 residues. CDR1 MDHEN and CDR2 SYDVKM come from the germline V gene. The trim removed 4 bases at V and 6 bases at J, leaving 13 bases unmatched. The CDR3 bases are TGTGCCAGCAGTTCGCACTTGGGACAGGGAATCGGCAATGAGCAGTTCTTC. Protein sequence: CASSSHLGQGIGNEQFF.

Turning to this clonotype: This could be a read error, since a much larger clone is one nucleotide away. V gene TRBV20-1 combines with J gene TRBJ2-7, with 7 bases fitting TRBD1. The CDR3 contains 15 residues. Looked up from germline, CDR1 is DFQATT and CDR2 is SNEGSKA (reference sequence). For the CDR3, the DNA is TGCAGAGCTAGAGATCCCCCCGCAGGGGGCTACGAGCAGTACTTC. Amino acid sequence: CRARDPPAGGYEQYF.

This clonotype was observed many times. V and J are TRBV29-1 and TRBJ1-1; no clear D. This CDR3 has 13 amino acids. The V end was cut by 4 bases, the J end by 2 bases, with 11 bases between. The V gene's germline CDR1 is SQVTM and CDR2 ANQGSEA. CDR3 in DNA: TGCAGCGTTGTAAGGCCGATCAACACTGAAGCTTTCTTT. Translation: CSVVRPINTEAFF.

Ten or more counts support this clonotype. CDR3 loop: CASSYSLEQFF. As DNA, the CDR3 is TGTGCCAGCAGTTACTCCTTAGAGCAGTTCTTC. The chain is built from TRBV6-5 and TRBJ2-1; no definite D call. The CDR3 is 11 amino acids. Trimming cost V 0 bases and J 10 bases, with 4 bases left between them. CDR1 and CDR2 (germline): MNHEY, SVGAGI.

This clonotype was found a few times. The J gene is TRBJ2-7, the V gene TRBV4-2, with unresolved D. The germline CDR1 and CDR2 sequences are LGHNA and YNFKEQ. Trimming stripped 0 bases from V and 2 bases from J, with 11 bases between. This CDR3 is 15 amino acids long. CDR3 amino acids: CASSQDLATPYEQYF. The CDR3 nucleotides are TGTGCCAGCAGCCAAGATCTTGCGACACCCTACGAGCAGTACTTC.

In this sample, this clonotype turned up a few times. V is TRBV27 and J is TRBJ2-3, with TRBD2 matching 8 bases. From germline, CDR1 is MNHEY and CDR2 SMNVEV (reference sequence). V was clipped by 1 base and J by 6 bases; unmatched bases: 9. This CDR3 region has 16 residues. CDR3 DNA sequence: TGTGCCAGCAGTTTATACCCCCTGACTAGCGCCGATACGCAGTATTTT. The encoded protein is CASSLYPLTSADTQYF.

J is TRBJ1-5 and V is TRBV5-6, with D hard to call. The V gene lost 5 bases and the J gene lost 0 bases, with 9 bases spanning the gap. The CDR3 has 14 amino acids. CDR1 and CDR2 from the germline V gene are SGHDT and YYEEEE. For the CDR3, the DNA is TGTGCCAGCAGTACCCTTTATAGCAATCAGCCCCAGCATTTT. Translating gives CASSTLYSNQPQHF.

V is TRBV19 and J is TRBJ1-5, with TRBD1 matching 8 bases. Germline V gene data show CDR1 as LNHDA and CDR2 as SQIVND (reference sequence). The CDR3 loop spans 16 amino acids. V gave up 1 base and J gave up 2 bases; unmatched junction bases: 4. The CDR3 DNA reads TGTGCCAGTAGTATAGTCCAGGGGGCAGGCAATCAGCCCCAGCATTTT. Translating gives CASSIVQGAGNQPQHF.

This clonotype turned up a few times. V is TRBV5-6 and J is TRBJ1-4; no clear D. Germline values: CDR1 SGHDT, CDR2 YYEEEE. This CDR3 is 13 amino acids long. Trimming removed 4 bases at V and 11 bases at J, with 15 bases between. CDR3 sequence: CASSRSPGGKLFF. Here the CDR3 DNA reads TGTGCCAGCAGCCGATCACCCGGAGGGAAACTGTTTTTT. Using reference TRBV5-6 and TRBJ1-4 for the parts outside the CDR3, the full variable domain is DAGVTQSPTHLIKTRGQQVTLRCSPKSGHDTVSWYQQALGQGPQFIFQYYEEEERQRGNFPDRFSGHQFPNYSSELNVNALLLGDSALYLCASSRSPGGKLFFGSGTQLSVL.

This clonotype was seen repeatedly, ten times or more. The J gene is TRBJ2-3, the V gene TRBV20-1, with TRBD2 matching over 7 bases. After removal of 2 bases from V and 3 bases from J, the junction contained 8 bases not matched to a gene. The CDR3 sequence is 15 residues long. Germline CDR1 and CDR2: DFQATT and SNEGSKA (reference sequence). The CDR3 region is CSARRGVGTTDTQYF. CDR3 DNA sequence: TGCAGTGCTAGACGGGGGGTCGGTACGACAGATACGCAGTATTTT.

This clonotype was seen more than once but under ten times. V is TRBV27 and J is TRBJ2-7; 7 bases are shared with TRBD2. The CDR3 is made up of 13 amino acids. The germline V gene encodes CDR1 MNHEY and CDR2 SMNVEV (reference sequence). V trimming: 3 bases; J trimming: 6 bases; junction bases outside the gene matches: 5. The CDR3 protein is CASSLGGRSEQYF. CDR3 in DNA: TGTGCCAGCAGTTTGGGGGGGAGGAGCGAGCAGTACTTC.